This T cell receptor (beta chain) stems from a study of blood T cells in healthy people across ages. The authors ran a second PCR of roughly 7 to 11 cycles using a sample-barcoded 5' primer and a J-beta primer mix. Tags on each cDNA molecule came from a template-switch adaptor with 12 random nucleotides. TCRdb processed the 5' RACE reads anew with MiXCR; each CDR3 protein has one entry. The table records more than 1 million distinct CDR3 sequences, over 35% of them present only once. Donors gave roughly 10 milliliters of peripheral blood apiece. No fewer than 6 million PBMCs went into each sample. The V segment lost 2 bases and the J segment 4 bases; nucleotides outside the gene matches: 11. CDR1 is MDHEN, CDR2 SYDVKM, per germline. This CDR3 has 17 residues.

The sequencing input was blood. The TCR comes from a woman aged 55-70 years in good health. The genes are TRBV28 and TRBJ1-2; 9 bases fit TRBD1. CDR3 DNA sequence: TGTGCCAGCAGTTTACTCAAAGGGCGGGGACAGGGCTATGGCTACACCTTC. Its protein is CASSLLKGRGQGYGYTF.